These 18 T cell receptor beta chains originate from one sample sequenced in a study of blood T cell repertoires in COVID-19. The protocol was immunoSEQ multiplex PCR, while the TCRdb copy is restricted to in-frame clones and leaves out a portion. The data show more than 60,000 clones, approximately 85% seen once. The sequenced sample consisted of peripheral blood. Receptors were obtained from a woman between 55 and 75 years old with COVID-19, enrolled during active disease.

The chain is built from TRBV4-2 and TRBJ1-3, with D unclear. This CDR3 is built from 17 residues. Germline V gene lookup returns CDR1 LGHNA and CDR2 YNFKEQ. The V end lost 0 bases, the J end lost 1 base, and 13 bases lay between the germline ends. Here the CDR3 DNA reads TGTGCCAGCAGCCAAGACTTGCCCCGGGGATCTGGAAACACCATATATTTT. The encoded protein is CASSQDLPRGSGNTIYF.

DNA for the CDR3: TGCGCCAGCAGCCAAGCGGGGGTTGGTGAAAAACTGTTTTTT. Translation gives CASSQAGVGEKLFF. V gene TRBV4-3 combines with J gene TRBJ1-4; perhaps TRBD1 as D (5 bases). In germline, CDR1 is LGHNA, CDR2 YSLEER. This CDR3 has 14 residues. Trimming stripped 1 base from V and 7 bases from J, with 10 bases between.

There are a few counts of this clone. CDR3 sequence: CASRDRAMNTEAFF. In nucleotides, the CDR3 is TGTGCCAGTAGGGACAGGGCCATGAACACTGAAGCTTTCTTT. The V and J genes are TRBV19 and TRBJ1-1; TRBD1 matches at 8 bases. The CDR3 is 14 amino acids. With V trimmed by 6 bases and J by 0 bases, 3 bases remained unmatched. From germline, CDR1 is LNHDA and CDR2 SQIVND (reference sequence). Full variable domain (remainder filled in from reference TRBV19 and TRBJ1-1): DGGITQSPKYLFRKEGQNVTLSCEQNLNHDAMYWYRQDPGQGLRLIYYSQIVNDFQKGDIAEGYSVSREKKESFPLTVTSAQKNPTAFYLCASRDRAMNTEAFFGQGTRLTVV.

CDR3 coding DNA: TGTGCCAGCAGCCTCCTTGGCAGGGGGACTGAAGCTTTCTTT. This codes for CASSLLGRGTEAFF. V is TRBV6-5 and J is TRBJ1-1; the match to TRBD1 covers 7 bases. Per germline, CDR1 MNHEY and CDR2 SVGAGI. J gave up 5 bases and V 6 bases, and 9 bases lay outside the gene matches. CDR3 size: 14 residues.

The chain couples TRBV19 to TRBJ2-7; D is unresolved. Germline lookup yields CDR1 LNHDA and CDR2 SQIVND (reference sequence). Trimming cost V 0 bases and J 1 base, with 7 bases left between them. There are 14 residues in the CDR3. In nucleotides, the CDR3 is TGTGCCAGTAGTATAGAGGGCACTTCCTACGAGCAGTACTTC. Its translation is CASSIEGTSYEQYF.

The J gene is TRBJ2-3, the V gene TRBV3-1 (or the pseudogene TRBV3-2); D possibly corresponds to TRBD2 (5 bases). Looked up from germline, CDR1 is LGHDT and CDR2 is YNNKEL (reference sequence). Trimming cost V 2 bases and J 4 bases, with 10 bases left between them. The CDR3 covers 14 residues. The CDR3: CASSQRLAPDTQYF. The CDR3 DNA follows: TGTGCCAGCAGCCAAAGGCTAGCTCCAGATACGCAGTATTTT.

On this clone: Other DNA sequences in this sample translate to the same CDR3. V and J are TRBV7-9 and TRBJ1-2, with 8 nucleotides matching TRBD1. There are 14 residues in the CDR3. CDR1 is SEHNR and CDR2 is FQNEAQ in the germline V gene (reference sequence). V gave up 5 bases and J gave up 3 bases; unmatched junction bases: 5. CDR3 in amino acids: CASSPQGADYGYTF. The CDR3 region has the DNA TGTGCCAGCAGCCCCCAGGGGGCCGACTATGGCTACACCTTC.

The CDR3 here is CASSSIAGVPSYEQFF. The CDR3 DNA reads as TGTGCCAGCAGCTCCATAGCGGGGGTCCCCTCCTATGAGCAGTTCTTC. The chain combines TRBV11-2 with TRBJ2-1, with 9 bases fitting TRBD2. The V gene end was trimmed by 4 bases and the J gene end by 8 bases; junction bases not matched to a gene: 12. Germline V CDR1 and CDR2: SGHAT, FQNNGV. The CDR3 consists of 16 residues.

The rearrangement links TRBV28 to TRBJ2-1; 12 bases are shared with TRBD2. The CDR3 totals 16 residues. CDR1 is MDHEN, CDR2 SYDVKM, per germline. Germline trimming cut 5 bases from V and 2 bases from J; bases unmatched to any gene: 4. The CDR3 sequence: CASSPRLAGAYNEQFF. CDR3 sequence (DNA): TGTGCCAGCAGTCCCCGACTAGCGGGAGCCTACAATGAGCAGTTCTTC.

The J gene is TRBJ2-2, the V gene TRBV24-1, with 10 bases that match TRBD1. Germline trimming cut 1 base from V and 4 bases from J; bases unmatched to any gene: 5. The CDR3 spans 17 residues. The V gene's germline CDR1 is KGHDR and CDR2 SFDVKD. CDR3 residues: CATSDFKGTGVTGELFF. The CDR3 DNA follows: TGTGCCACCAGTGATTTTAAGGGGACAGGGGTCACCGGGGAGCTGTTTTTT.

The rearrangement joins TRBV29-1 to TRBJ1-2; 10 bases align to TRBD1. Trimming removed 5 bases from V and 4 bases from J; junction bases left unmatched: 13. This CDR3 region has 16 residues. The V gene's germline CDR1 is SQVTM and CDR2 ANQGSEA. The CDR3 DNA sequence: TGCAGCGTTCAATCATCCGGGACAGGGGTTGGCTATGGCTACACCTTC. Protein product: CSVQSSGTGVGYGYTF.

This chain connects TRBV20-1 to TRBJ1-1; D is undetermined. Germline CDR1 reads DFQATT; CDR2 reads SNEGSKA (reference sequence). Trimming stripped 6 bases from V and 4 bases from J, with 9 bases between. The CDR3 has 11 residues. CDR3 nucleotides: TGCAGTGCCCCCGCACTCACTGAAGCTTTCTTT. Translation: CSAPALTEAFF.

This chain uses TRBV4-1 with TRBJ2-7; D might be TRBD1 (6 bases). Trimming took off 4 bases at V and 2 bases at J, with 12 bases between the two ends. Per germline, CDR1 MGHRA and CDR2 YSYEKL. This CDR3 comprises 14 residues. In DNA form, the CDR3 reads TGCGCCAGCAGCCCTAGAGGACAGACCTACGAGCAGTACTTC. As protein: CASSPRGQTYEQYF.

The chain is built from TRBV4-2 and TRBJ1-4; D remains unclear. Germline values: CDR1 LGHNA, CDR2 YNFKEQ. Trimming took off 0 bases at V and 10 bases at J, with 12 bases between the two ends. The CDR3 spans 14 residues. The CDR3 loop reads CASSQERREGKLFF. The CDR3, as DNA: TGTGCCAGCAGCCAAGAACGGAGGGAAGGAAAACTGTTTTTT.

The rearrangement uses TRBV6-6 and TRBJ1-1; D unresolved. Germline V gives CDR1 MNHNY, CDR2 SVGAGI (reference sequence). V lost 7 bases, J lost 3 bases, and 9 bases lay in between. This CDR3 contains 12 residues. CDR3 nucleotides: TGTGCCAGCAAGCACAGACACACTGAAGCTTTCTTT. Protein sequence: CASKHRHTEAFF.

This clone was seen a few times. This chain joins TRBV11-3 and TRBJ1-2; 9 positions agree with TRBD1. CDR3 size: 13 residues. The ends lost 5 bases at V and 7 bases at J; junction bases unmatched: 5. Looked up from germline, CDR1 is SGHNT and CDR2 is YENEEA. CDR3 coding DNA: TGTGCCAGCAGCATCGGGGACAGGGCTGGCTACACCTTC. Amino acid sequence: CASSIGDRAGYTF.

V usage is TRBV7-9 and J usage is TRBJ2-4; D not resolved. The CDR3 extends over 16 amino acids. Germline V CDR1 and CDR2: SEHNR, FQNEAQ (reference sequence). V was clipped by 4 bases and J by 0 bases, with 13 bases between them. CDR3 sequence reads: CASSSPNGIAKNIQYF. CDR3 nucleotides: TGTGCCAGCAGCTCGCCCAACGGTATAGCCAAAAACATTCAGTACTTC. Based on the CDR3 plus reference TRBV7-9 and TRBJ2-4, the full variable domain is DTGVSQNPRHKITKRGQNVTFRCDPISEHNRLYWYRQTLGQGPEFLTYFQNEAQLEKSRLLSDRFSAERPKGSFSTLEIQRTEQGDSAMYLCASSSPNGIAKNIQYFGAGTRLSVL.

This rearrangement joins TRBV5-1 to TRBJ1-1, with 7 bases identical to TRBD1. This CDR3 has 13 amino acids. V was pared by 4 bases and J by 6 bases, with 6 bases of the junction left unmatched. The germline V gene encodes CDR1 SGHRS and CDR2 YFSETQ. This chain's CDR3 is CASSIQGSPEAFF. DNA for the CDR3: TGCGCCAGCAGCATACAGGGGAGTCCTGAAGCTTTCTTT.